Listed below are T cell receptor beta chains from one sample, sequenced in a study of T cell responses to AZD1222 COVID-19 vaccine. Using immunoSEQ multiplex PCR, the repertoire was profiled, and TCRdb retains in-frame clones only, with some absent. The sample lists about 180,000 clones; about 91% were seen once. The sequenced sample was peripheral blood, obtained on day 0 of AZD1222 vaccination. All receptors derive from an adult in good health. The CDR3 runs from the conserved cysteine through the conserved F or W. The D gene is left open where the match is weak. A row's size may be missing; if present it is once, few, many or a size class.

TRBV19,-,TRBJ1-1,-,CASSIKIGSEAFF,TGTGCCAGTAGTATAAAGATCGGGAGTGAAGCTTTCTTT
TRBV3-1/TRBV3-2,-,TRBJ2-7,-,CASSRRGLRSYEQYF,TGTGCCAGCAGCCGTAGAGGGCTAAGGTCCTACGAGCAGTACTTC
TRBV28,-,TRBJ1-2,-,CASSLRGGSNYGYTF,TGTGCCAGCAGTTTACGTGGGGGTTCTAACTATGGCTACACCTTC
TRBV18,-,TRBJ1-2,TRBD1,CASYSADRVADGYTF,TGTGCCAGCTACAGTGCCGACAGGGTTGCTGACGGCTACACCTTC
TRBV21-1,-,TRBJ1-1,-,CASSKASVEAFF,TGTGCCAGCAGCAAAGCTTCGGTTGAAGCTTTCTTT
TRBV5-1,few,TRBJ2-1,-,CASSGQTVQNEQFF,TGCGCCAGCAGCGGTCAGACAGTTCAGAATGAGCAGTTCTTC
TRBV11-2,once,TRBJ2-7,TRBD2,CASSLDGLAGSSYEQYF,TGTGCCAGCAGCTTAGATGGTTTAGCGGGTAGCTCCTACGAGCAGTACTTC
TRBV27,once,TRBJ2-7,-,CASSFSGAYEQYF,TGTGCCAGCAGTTTCTCAGGGGCCTACGAGCAGTACTTC
TRBV9,few,TRBJ2-7,-,CASSATGSYEQYF,TGTGCCAGCAGCGCGACAGGATCCTACGAGCAGTACTTC
TRBV7-2,-,TRBJ1-1,-,CASSDRTRPEAFF,TGTGCCAGCAGCGACCGGACCCGGCCTGAAGCTTTCTTT
TRBV29-1,-,TRBJ2-5,-,CSVEFFTHQETQYF,TGCAGCGTTGAATTTTTTACTCACCAAGAGACCCAGTACTTC
TRBV6-5,-,TRBJ2-2,-,CASRQGTSTGELFF,TGTGCCAGCCGGCAAGGGACGTCCACCGGGGAGCTGTTTTTT
TRBV7-2,-,TRBJ1-1,-,CASSLAWGNTEAFF,TGTGCCAGCAGCTTAGCGTGGGGGAACACTGAAGCTTTCTTT
TRBV5-4,-,TRBJ2-7,TRBD2,CASSFGGGTSYEQYF,TGTGCCAGCAGCTTCGGCGGGGGGACTTCCTACGAGCAGTACTTC
TRBV3-1/TRBV3-2,-,TRBJ2-7,TRBD1,CASSQAHRGPHEQYF,TGTGCCAGCAGCCAAGCTCACAGGGGGCCGCACGAGCAGTACTTC
TRBV10-3,-,TRBJ2-7,-,CAISDSEDEQYF,TGTGCCATCAGTGACAGCGAGGACGAGCAGTACTTC